The 9 T cell receptor beta chains below come from one sample, sequenced in a study of identifying expanded T cells in peripheral blood. The data were produced by immunoSEQ multiplex PCR, yet TCRdb's version contains in-frame clones alone and is incomplete. The sample contains 75,000 to 90,000 clones, roughly four fifths of which appear only once. Source material: blood. Receptor source: a person aged 18-69 years in good health.

There are a few counts of this clone. The chain couples TRBV25-1 to TRBJ2-5, with 9 positions matching TRBD1. V trimming: 2 bases; J trimming: 3 bases; junction bases outside the gene matches: 4. The CDR3 extends over 15 amino acids. Germline lookup yields CDR1 MGHDK and CDR2 SYGVNS. CDR3 in DNA: TGTGCCAGCAGTGAACCCGGGACAGGGAAAGAGACCCAGTACTTC. It translates to CASSEPGTGKETQYF.

V gene TRBV10-3 combines with J gene TRBJ1-4; no firm D call. Trimming took 3 bases from V and 8 from J, leaving 10 bases between them. From germline, CDR1 is ENHRY and CDR2 SYGVKD. This CDR3 has 13 amino acids. CDR3 nucleotides: TGTGCCATCAGTGATGGGCACAAGGAAAAACTGTTTTTT. It codes for CAISDGHKEKLFF.

The V call is TRBV7-6, the J call TRBJ2-6; D not certain. The V gene lost 2 bases and the J gene lost 6 bases, with 5 bases spanning the gap. The CDR3 covers 13 residues. CDR1 SGHVS and CDR2 FNYEAQ come from the germline V gene. In DNA, the CDR3 is TGTGCCAGCAGCTTACAGGAGGCCAACGTCCTGACTTTC. Its translation is CASSLQEANVLTF.

The gene calls are TRBV6-4 and TRBJ1-4; D is uncertain. V lost 4 bases to trimming and J lost 0 bases, with 12 bases between them. CDR3 length: 16 amino acids. Germline CDR1 and CDR2: MRHNA and SNTAGT. CDR3 amino acids: CASSVPKTATNEKLFF. CDR3 DNA: TGTGCCAGCAGTGTACCCAAGACTGCAACTAATGAAAAACTGTTTTTT.

The chain joins TRBV10-2 to TRBJ2-5, with 10 bases matching TRBD2. J gave up 2 bases and V 4 bases, and 10 bases lay outside the gene matches. Per germline, CDR1 WSHSY and CDR2 SAAADI. This CDR3 has 17 amino acids. CDR3 loop: CASSGPPSGSPQETQYF. The CDR3 DNA sequence: TGCGCCAGCAGTGGCCCCCCTAGCGGGAGCCCGCAAGAGACCCAGTACTTC.

This clone was counted only a few times. The rearrangement uses TRBV6-1 and TRBJ1-5; TRBD1 agrees at 7 bases. The CDR3 consists of 13 residues. CDR1 MNHNS and CDR2 SASEGT come from the germline V gene. Trimming removed 4 bases from V and 6 bases from J; junction bases left unmatched: 3. The chain's CDR3 is CASSGQGVQPQHF. In DNA, the CDR3 is TGTGCCAGCAGTGGACAGGGCGTTCAGCCCCAGCATTTT.

This chain connects TRBV27 to TRBJ1-4; D is undetermined. This CDR3 is built from 14 residues. The germline V gene encodes CDR1 MNHEY and CDR2 SMNVEV (reference sequence). V was shortened by 6 bases and J by 3 bases, with 11 bases between the two germline ends. CDR3 nucleotide sequence: TGTGCCAGCAGGAAATTGGTGGCTAATGAAAAACTGTTTTTT. Translating gives CASRKLVANEKLFF.

The V gene is TRBV2, the J gene TRBJ2-3; D ambiguous. The CDR3 is 12 amino acids. Germline V gene lookup returns CDR1 SNHLY and CDR2 FYNNEI. V lost 10 bases, J lost 6 bases, and 14 bases lay in between. CDR3 nucleotide sequence: TGTGCCACCTCTCGATCCGAGGATACGCAGTATTTT. The encoded protein is CATSRSEDTQYF. The full variable domain, with the rest looked up from reference TRBV2 and TRBJ2-3, is EPEVTQTPSHQVTQMGQEVILRCVPISNHLYFYWYRQILGQKVEFLVSFYNNEISEKSEIFDDQFSVERPDGSNFTLKIRSTKLEDSAMYFCATSRSEDTQYFGPGTRLTVL.

The V call is TRBV7-2, the J call TRBJ2-4, with TRBD1 matching 7 bases. The ends lost 4 bases at V and 7 bases at J; junction bases unmatched: 7. The CDR3 spans 14 residues. Germline-derived CDR1 and CDR2 are SGHTA and FQGNSA. The CDR3 coding sequence is TGTGCCAGCAGCTCCCTACAGGGGTGGAACATTCAGTACTTC. Its translation is CASSSLQGWNIQYF. Full variable domain (remainder filled in from reference TRBV7-2 and TRBJ2-4): GAGVSQSPSNKVTEKGKDVELRCDPISGHTALYWYRQSLGQGLEFLIYFQGNSAPDKSGLPSDRFSAERTGGSVSTLTIQRTQQEDSAVYLCASSSLQGWNIQYFGAGTRLSVL.